The rows below give T cell receptor beta chains drawn from one sample of a study of regulatory T cells in long-lasting Graves disease. In TCRdb, the multiplex PCR reads were re-called with MiXCR into one record per CDR3 protein. The profile shows under 800,000 distinct CDR3 sequences, around 15% of them singletons. The data also belong to a second study, concerning T cells in Graves' hyperthyroidism and ophthalmopathy.

The material was peripheral blood mononuclear cells (PBMCs), obtained at new diagnosis, from a patient treated with antithyroid drugs. The receptors shown here come from a woman aged 25 to 39 with Graves disease. Both conserved end residues are part of each CDR3. Each record gives: J gene, clone size, V gene, D gene, CDR3 DNA, CDR3 protein. A D gene is named only where the DNA matches it firmly. Some rows have no size entry. The others give once, few or many, or a class for an expanded clone.

TRBJ2-4	few	TRBV7-2	TRBD2	TGTGCCAGCAGCTTAGTAACTAAGGGACTAGCTGAAAACATTCAGTACTTC	CASSLVTKGLAENIQYF
TRBJ1-6	many	TRBV7-9	TRBD1	TGTGCCAGCAGCTTATGGGACAGGGGTTCACCCCTCCACTTT	CASSLWDRGSPLHF
TRBJ1-5	many	TRBV20-1	-	TGCAGTGCCCCTGCCGGGGGGGATCAGCCCCAGCATTTT	CSAPAGGDQPQHF
TRBJ2-1	few	TRBV29-1	-	TGCAGCGCAATCGGGGGTAATGAGCAGTTCTTC	CSAIGGNEQFF
TRBJ2-5	many	TRBV20-1	-	TGCAGTGTAGCCAGGGAGGCGGGTGAGACCCAGTACTTC	CSVAREAGETQYF
TRBJ2-5	many	TRBV7-6	-	TGTGCCAGCAGATTAACCAGGCTCCAAGAGACCCAGTACTTC	CASRLTRLQETQYF
TRBJ2-1	-	TRBV11-2	-	TGTGCCAGCAGCTTAGGGGGTCGTTTGTGGGATGAGCAGTTCTTC	CASSLGGRLWDEQFF
TRBJ1-5	many	TRBV28	-	TGTGCCAGCGGCCCCCAAAGCCATAGCAATCAGCCCCAGCATTTT	CASGPQSHSNQPQHF
TRBJ2-2	-	TRBV4-1	-	TGCGCCAGCAGCCAAGAGGTACAGGGTCTCGCCGGGGAGCTGTTTTTT	CASSQEVQGLAGELFF
TRBJ2-3	few	TRBV20-1	TRBD2	TGCAGTGCCGGAGCGGGAGGGTTGTACACAGATACGCAGTATTTT	CSAGAGGLYTDTQYF
TRBJ2-1	many	TRBV28	-	TGTGCCAGCAGTTCCCCACCCGTGGGTGAGCAGTTCTTC	CASSSPPVGEQFF
TRBJ2-7	many	TRBV18	TRBD1	TGTGCCAGCTCCTGGGACAGGGGGCGCTACGAGCAGTACTTC	CASSWDRGRYEQYF
TRBJ2-1	few	TRBV9	TRBD2	TGTGCCAGCAGCCGCTTGAGTAGCGGGAGGCTAAATGAGCAGTTCTTC	CASSRLSSGRLNEQFF
TRBJ1-1	-	TRBV9	TRBD1	TGTGCCAGCAGCTACGACAGGGGTGGGACTGAAGCTTTCTTT	CASSYDRGGTEAFF
TRBJ1-1	many	TRBV28	-	TGTGCCAGCAGTCATAGCGAAGCTTTCTTT	CASSHSEAFF
TRBJ1-3	few	TRBV28	-	TGTGCCAGCAGTTTGACAATACAAACGGGAAACACCATATATTTT	CASSLTIQTGNTIYF
TRBJ2-7	many	TRBV11-2	-	TGTGCCAGCAGCTTATTTCGGAATGGAGGGGAGCAGTACTTC	CASSLFRNGGEQYF
TRBJ2-5	many	TRBV7-2	-	TGTGCCAGCAGCACACAAGGAGGGTCCCAAGAGACCCAGTACTTC	CASSTQGGSQETQYF
TRBJ2-7	-	TRBV6-1	-	TGTGCCAGCAGTGAAGTAGGGGGCTACGAGCAGTACTTC	CASSEVGGYEQYF
TRBJ1-5	few	TRBV19	-	TGTGCCAGTAGTATCAGGGTGTTTTCTGATCAGCCCCAGCATTTT	CASSIRVFSDQPQHF
TRBJ1-3	many	TRBV2	-	TGTGCCAGCAGTAGCAGGGGATCAGGGGACACCATATATTTT	CASSSRGSGDTIYF
TRBJ2-7	many	TRBV27	TRBD1	TGTGCCAGCAGCCGACAGGGTTCCGAGCAGTACTTC	CASSRQGSEQYF
TRBJ2-5	many	TRBV28	-	TGTGCCTCCAGCGTCCGGTCCGGCCGTAAAGAGACCCAGTACTTC	CASSVRSGRKETQYF
TRBJ1-5	-	TRBV30	-	TGTGCCTGGTCCACAGCCTCTAGCAATCAGCCCCAGCATTTT	CAWSTASSNQPQHF
TRBJ2-2	few	TRBV5-1	-	TGCGCCAGCAGCTTACGGCTCATGGGTGCCGGGGAGCTGTTTTTT	CASSLRLMGAGELFF
TRBJ1-4	few	TRBV20-1	-	TGCAGTGCTAGAGATCCCGTGTGGGGCCAAAATGAAAAACTGTTTTTT	CSARDPVWGQNEKLFF
TRBJ2-3	many	TRBV28	TRBD2	TGTGCCAGCAGTTTAGGCGGGAGGGCCGGATCTCACATCACAGATACGCAGTATTTT	CASSLGGRAGSHITDTQYF
TRBJ1-1	few	TRBV14	TRBD1	TGTGCCAGCAGCCCCCAGGGGGTGGGACGAGCTTTCTTT	CASSPQGVGRAFF
TRBJ2-5	many	TRBV6-1	-	TGTGCCAGCAAAATTGAGTGGGAGAGGGAGACCCAGTACTTC	CASKIEWERETQYF
TRBJ2-7	many	TRBV25-1	-	TGTGCCAGCAGTGAAAAACAGGGTCCCCCCTACGAGCAGTACTTC	CASSEKQGPPYEQYF
TRBJ1-1	-	TRBV18	TRBD1	TGTGCCAGCTCACCGGACCGGGACAGGAGTGAAGCTTTCTTT	CASSPDRDRSEAFF
TRBJ2-7	few	TRBV19	TRBD2	TGTGCCAGTAGTATAGATGGACCTAGCGGATCACAGTACTTC	CASSIDGPSGSQYF
TRBJ2-1	few	TRBV28	-	TGTGCCAGCAGGGATAGCTGGAGCTCCTACAATGAGCAGTTCTTC	CASRDSWSSYNEQFF
TRBJ2-5	many	TRBV28	-	TGTGCCAGCAGTTTGAAAAACCCCGGGGTGCAGACCCAGTACTTC	CASSLKNPGVQTQYF
TRBJ1-2	many	TRBV7-9	-	TGTGCCAGCAGTTTACCAGGAGCGTATGGCTACACCTTC	CASSLPGAYGYTF
TRBJ1-5	-	TRBV2	TRBD1	TGTGCCAGCAGACCGGGACAGGGGGGTGGATCGCCCCAGCATTTT	CASRPGQGGGSPQHF
TRBJ2-3	many	TRBV9	-	TGTGCCAGCAGCGAGGACAGATCCACAGATACGCAGTATTTT	CASSEDRSTDTQYF
TRBJ2-5	many	TRBV28	TRBD2	TGTGCCAGCAGCTCCGGGACTACAAAAGAGACCCAGTACTTC	CASSSGTTKETQYF
TRBJ2-7	many	TRBV6-1	-	TGTGCCAGCAGTGAGGTCCTGGGGTACGAGCAGTACTTC	CASSEVLGYEQYF
TRBJ2-1	many	TRBV11-3	TRBD1	TGTGCCAGCAGCCCGGGGACAGGGGACTACAATGAGCAGTTCTTC	CASSPGTGDYNEQFF
TRBJ1-4	many	TRBV11-2	-	TGTGCCAGCAGCTTAGGTGGATGGGGGGAAAAACTGTTTTTT	CASSLGGWGEKLFF
TRBJ2-5	few	TRBV18	-	TGTGCCAGCTCACCACCCGGGGTTGGCGAGACCCAGTACTTC	CASSPPGVGETQYF
TRBJ1-4	many	TRBV12-3/TRBV12-4	-	TGTGCCAGCAGTTTTGCCGGGGGCGAGGAAAAACTGTTTTTT	CASSFAGGEEKLFF
TRBJ2-3	-	TRBV5-1	-	TGCGCCAGCAGCTCCCAGGGGTTTCCTAGCACAGATACGCAGTATTTT	CASSSQGFPSTDTQYF
TRBJ2-7	many	TRBV2	-	TGTGCCAGCGCGAGATACTACGAGCAGTACTTC	CASARYYEQYF
TRBJ2-1	-	TRBV15	-	TGTGCCACCAGCAGAGAGGCAAATGATGAGCAGTTCTTC	CATSREANDEQFF